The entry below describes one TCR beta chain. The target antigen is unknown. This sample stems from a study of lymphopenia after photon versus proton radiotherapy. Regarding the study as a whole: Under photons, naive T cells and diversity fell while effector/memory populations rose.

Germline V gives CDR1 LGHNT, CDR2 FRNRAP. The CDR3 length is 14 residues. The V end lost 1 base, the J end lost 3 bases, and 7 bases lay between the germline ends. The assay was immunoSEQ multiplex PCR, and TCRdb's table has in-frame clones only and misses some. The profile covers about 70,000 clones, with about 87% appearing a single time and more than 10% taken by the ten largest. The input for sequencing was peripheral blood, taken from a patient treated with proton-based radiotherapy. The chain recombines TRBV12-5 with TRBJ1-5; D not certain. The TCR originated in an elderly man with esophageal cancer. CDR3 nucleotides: TGTGCTAGTGGTTTGGGGGAGACCAATCAGCCCCAGCATTTT. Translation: CASGLGETNQPQHF.